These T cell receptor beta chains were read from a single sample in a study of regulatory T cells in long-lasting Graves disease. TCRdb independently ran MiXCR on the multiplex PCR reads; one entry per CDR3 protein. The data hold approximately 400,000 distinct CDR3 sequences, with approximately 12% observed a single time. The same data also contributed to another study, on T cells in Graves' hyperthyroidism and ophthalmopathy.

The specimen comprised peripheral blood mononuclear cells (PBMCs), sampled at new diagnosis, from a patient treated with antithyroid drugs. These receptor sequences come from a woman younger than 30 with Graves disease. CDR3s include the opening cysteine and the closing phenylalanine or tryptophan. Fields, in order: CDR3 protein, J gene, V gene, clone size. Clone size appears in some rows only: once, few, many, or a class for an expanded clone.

CDR3aa: CASRRTQGYNQPQHF; j_gene: TRBJ1-5; v_gene: TRBV6-1; abundance: NA
CDR3aa: CASSPEGSSTDTQYF; j_gene: TRBJ2-3; v_gene: TRBV13; abundance: NA
CDR3aa: CSVGDRGNTEAFF; j_gene: TRBJ1-1; v_gene: TRBV29-1; abundance: many
CDR3aa: CSARDGLAGDLEQFF; j_gene: TRBJ2-1; v_gene: TRBV20-1; abundance: few
CDR3aa: CASSHAATNEKLFF; j_gene: TRBJ1-4; v_gene: TRBV19; abundance: many
CDR3aa: CSVIAGGTETQYF; j_gene: TRBJ2-5; v_gene: TRBV20-1; abundance: many
CDR3aa: CASKGTPGTNTEAFF; j_gene: TRBJ1-1; v_gene: TRBV10-3; abundance: many
CDR3aa: CASSPPRSHEQFF; j_gene: TRBJ2-1; v_gene: TRBV11-2; abundance: many
CDR3aa: CAWYRGLNTEAFF; j_gene: TRBJ1-1; v_gene: TRBV30; abundance: many
CDR3aa: CASSRQGLGYGYTF; j_gene: TRBJ1-2; v_gene: TRBV12-3/TRBV12-4; abundance: many
CDR3aa: CASSHYLAGGTPSTDTQYF; j_gene: TRBJ2-3; v_gene: TRBV28; abundance: many
CDR3aa: CATSNRWGTSGTSGQGTQYF; j_gene: NA; v_gene: TRBV15; abundance: NA
CDR3aa: CASSQFPPRGQIGTGELFF; j_gene: TRBJ2-2; v_gene: TRBV4-1; abundance: few
CDR3aa: CAISEGQALTYGYTF; j_gene: TRBJ1-2; v_gene: TRBV10-3; abundance: NA
CDR3aa: CASSYTKTNTEAFF; j_gene: TRBJ1-1; v_gene: TRBV6-2/TRBV6-3; abundance: many
CDR3aa: CASSNDRVQAFF; j_gene: TRBJ1-1; v_gene: TRBV7-9; abundance: many
CDR3aa: CASSLDRGTPEQETQYF; j_gene: TRBJ2-5; v_gene: TRBV11-2; abundance: many
CDR3aa: CASGRQGVETQYF; j_gene: TRBJ2-5; v_gene: TRBV27; abundance: many